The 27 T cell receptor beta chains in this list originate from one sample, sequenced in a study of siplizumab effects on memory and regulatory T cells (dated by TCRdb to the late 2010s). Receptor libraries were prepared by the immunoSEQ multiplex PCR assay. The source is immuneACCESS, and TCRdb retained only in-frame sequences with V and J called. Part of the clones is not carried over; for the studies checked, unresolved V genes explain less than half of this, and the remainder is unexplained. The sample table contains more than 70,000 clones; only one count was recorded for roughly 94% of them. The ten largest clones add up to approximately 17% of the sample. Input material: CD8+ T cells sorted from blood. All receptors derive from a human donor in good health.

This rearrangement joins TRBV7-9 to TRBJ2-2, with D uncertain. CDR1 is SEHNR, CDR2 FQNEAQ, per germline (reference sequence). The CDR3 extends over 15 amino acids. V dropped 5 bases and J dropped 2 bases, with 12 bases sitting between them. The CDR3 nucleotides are TGTGCCAGCAGCCAACAAGAGAAAAACACCGGGGAGCTGTTTTTT. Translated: CASSQQEKNTGELFF. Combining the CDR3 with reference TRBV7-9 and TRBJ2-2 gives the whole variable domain DTGVSQNPRHKITKRGQNVTFRCDPISEHNRLYWYRQTLGQGPEFLTYFQNEAQLEKSRLLSDRFSAERPKGSFSTLEIQRTEQGDSAMYLCASSQQEKNTGELFFGEGSRLTVL.

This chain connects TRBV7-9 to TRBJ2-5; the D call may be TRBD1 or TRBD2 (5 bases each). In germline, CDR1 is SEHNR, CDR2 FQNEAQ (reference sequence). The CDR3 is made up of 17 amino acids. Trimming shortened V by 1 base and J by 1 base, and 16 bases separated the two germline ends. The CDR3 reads CASSLVGRERSQETQYF. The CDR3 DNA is TGTGCCAGCAGCTTAGTAGGCAGGGAGCGAAGCCAAGAGACCCAGTACTTC. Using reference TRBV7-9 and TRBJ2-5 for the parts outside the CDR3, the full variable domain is DTGVSQNPRHKITKRGQNVTFRCDPISEHNRLYWYRQTLGQGPEFLTYFQNEAQLEKSRLLSDRFSAERPKGSFSTLEIQRTEQGDSAMYLCASSLVGRERSQETQYFGPGTRLLVL.

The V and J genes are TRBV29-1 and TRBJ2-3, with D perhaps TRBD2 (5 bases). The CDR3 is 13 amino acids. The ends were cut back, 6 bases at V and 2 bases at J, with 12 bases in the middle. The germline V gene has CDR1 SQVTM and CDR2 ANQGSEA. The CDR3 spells CSVTQRTTDTQYF. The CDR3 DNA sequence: TGCAGCGTAACGCAGCGGACCACAGATACGCAGTATTTT.

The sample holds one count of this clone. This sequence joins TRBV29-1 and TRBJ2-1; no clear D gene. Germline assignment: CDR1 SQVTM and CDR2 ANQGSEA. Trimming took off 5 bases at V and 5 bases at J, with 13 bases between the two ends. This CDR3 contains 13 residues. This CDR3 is CSVHETLNNEQFF. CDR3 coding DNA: TGCAGCGTTCACGAGACACTCAACAATGAGCAGTTCTTC.

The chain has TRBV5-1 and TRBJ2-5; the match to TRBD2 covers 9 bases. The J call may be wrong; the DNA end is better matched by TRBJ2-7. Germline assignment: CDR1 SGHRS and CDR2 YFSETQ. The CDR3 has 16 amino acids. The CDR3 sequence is CASSLGLAGVSYEQYF. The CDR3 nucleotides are TGCGCCAGCAGCTTGGGATTAGCGGGGGTTTCCTACGAGCAGTACTTC.

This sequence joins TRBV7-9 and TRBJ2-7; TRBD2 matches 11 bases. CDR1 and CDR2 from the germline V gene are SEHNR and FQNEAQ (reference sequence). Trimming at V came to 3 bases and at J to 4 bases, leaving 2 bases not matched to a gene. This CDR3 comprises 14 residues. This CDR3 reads CASSFGTSGYEQYF. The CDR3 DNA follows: TGTGCCAGCAGCTTCGGGACTAGCGGATACGAGCAGTACTTC.

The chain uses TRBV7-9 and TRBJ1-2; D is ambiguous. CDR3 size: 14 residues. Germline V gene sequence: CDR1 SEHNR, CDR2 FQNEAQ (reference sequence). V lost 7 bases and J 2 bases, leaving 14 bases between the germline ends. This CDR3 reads CASTQVVGNYGYTF. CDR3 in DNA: TGTGCCAGCACCCAAGTGGTTGGAAACTATGGCTACACCTTC. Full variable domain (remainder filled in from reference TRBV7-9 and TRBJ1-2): DTGVSQNPRHKITKRGQNVTFRCDPISEHNRLYWYRQTLGQGPEFLTYFQNEAQLEKSRLLSDRFSAERPKGSFSTLEIQRTEQGDSAMYLCASTQVVGNYGYTFGSGTRLTVV.

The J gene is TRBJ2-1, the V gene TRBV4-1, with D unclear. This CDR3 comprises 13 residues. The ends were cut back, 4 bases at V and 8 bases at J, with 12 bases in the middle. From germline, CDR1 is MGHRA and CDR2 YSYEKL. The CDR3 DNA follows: TGCGCCAGCAGCCCGTTAGGTGGCGATGAGCAGTTCTTC. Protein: CASSPLGGDEQFF.

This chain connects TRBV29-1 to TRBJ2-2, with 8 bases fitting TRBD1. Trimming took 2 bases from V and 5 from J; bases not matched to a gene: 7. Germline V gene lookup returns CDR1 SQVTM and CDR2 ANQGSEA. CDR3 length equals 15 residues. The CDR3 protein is CSVEPGGAGTGELFF. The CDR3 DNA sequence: TGCAGCGTTGAACCAGGGGGCGCGGGGACCGGGGAGCTGTTTTTT.

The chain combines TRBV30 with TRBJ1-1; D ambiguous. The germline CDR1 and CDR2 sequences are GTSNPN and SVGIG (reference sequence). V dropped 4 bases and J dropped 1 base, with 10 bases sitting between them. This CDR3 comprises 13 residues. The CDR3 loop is CAWTERQNTEAFF. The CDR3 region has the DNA TGTGCCTGGACCGAAAGACAGAACACTGAAGCTTTCTTT.

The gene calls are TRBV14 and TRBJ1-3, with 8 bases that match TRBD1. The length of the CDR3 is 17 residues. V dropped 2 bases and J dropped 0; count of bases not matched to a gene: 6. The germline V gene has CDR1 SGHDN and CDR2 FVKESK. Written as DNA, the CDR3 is TGTGCCAGCAGCCAATACTGGGGGACAGGCTCTGGAAACACCATATATTTT. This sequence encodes CASSQYWGTGSGNTIYF. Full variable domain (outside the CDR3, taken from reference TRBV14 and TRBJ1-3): EAGVTQFPSHSVIEKGQTVTLRCDPISGHDNLYWYRRVMGKEIKFLLHFVKESKQDESGMPNNRFLAERTGGTYSTLKVQPAELEDSGVYFCASSQYWGTGSGNTIYFGEGSWLTVV.

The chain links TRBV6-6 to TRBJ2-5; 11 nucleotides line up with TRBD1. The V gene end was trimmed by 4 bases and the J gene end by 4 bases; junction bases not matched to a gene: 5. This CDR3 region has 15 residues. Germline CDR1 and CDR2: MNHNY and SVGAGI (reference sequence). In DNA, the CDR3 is TGTGCCAGCAGTTGGGACAGGGGGAGGAGAGAGACCCAGTACTTC. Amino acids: CASSWDRGRRETQYF.

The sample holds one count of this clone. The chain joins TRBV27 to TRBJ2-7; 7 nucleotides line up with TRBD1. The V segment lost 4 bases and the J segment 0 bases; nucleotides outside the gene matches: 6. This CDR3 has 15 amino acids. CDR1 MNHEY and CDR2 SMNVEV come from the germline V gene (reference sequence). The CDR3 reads CASSSLRGSSYEQYF. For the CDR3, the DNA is TGTGCCAGCAGTTCACTCAGGGGGAGCTCCTACGAGCAGTACTTC.

CDR3 in amino acids: CASSFNIRAGDSYEQYF. The CDR3 nucleotides are TGTGCCAGCAGCTTTAATATTCGGGCGGGCGACTCCTACGAGCAGTACTTC. The J gene is TRBJ2-7, the V gene TRBV11-3; perhaps TRBD2 as D (5 bases). Trimming took off 3 bases at V and 0 bases at J, with 18 bases between the two ends. In germline, CDR1 is SGHNT, CDR2 YENEEA. The CDR3 spans 17 residues.

The CDR3 nucleotides are TGCGCCAGCAGCCAAAAGTCGACAAGTTCATACGAGCAGTACTTC. Translated: CASSQKSTSSYEQYF. The chain joins TRBV4-1 to TRBJ2-7; no reliable D call. The germline V and J ends were trimmed by 2 bases and 4 bases, with 15 bases remaining between them. Germline-derived CDR1 and CDR2 are MGHRA and YSYEKL. The CDR3 is 15 amino acids.

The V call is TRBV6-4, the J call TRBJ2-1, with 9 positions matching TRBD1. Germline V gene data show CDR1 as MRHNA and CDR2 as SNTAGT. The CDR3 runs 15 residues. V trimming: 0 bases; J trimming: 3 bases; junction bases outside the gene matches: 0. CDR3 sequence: CASSDSTGGYNEQFF. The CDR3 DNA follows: TGTGCCAGCAGTGACTCGACAGGGGGCTACAATGAGCAGTTCTTC.

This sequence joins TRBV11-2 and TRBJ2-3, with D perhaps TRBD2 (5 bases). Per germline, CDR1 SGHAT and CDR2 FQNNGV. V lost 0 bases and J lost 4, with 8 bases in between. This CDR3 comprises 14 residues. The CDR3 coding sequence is TGTGCCAGCAGCTTAGATACTAGGGCAGATACGCAGTATTTT. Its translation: CASSLDTRADTQYF.

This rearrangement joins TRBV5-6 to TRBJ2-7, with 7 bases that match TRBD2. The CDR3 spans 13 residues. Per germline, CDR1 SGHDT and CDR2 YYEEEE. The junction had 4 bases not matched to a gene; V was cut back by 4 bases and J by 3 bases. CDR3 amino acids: CASSLGLHYEQYF. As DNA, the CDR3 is TGTGCCAGCAGCCTGGGACTACACTACGAGCAGTACTTC.

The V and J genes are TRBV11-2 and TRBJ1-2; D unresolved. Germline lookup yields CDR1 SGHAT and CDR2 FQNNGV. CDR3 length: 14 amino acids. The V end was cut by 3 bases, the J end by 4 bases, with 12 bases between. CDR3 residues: CASSFEGVVYGYTF. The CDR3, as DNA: TGTGCCAGCAGCTTCGAGGGTGTAGTCTATGGCTACACCTTC.

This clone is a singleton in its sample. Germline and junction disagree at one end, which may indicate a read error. The CDR3 nucleotides read TGTGCTAGCAGCCCTCACCGGGGGGGCGGGGAGCTGTTTTTT. It translates to CASSPHRGGGELFF. The J gene is TRBJ2-2, the V gene TRBV7-7, with 8 bases lining up with TRBD2. The CDR3 is 14 residues long. Looked up from germline, CDR1 is SSHAT and CDR2 is FNYEAQ (reference sequence).

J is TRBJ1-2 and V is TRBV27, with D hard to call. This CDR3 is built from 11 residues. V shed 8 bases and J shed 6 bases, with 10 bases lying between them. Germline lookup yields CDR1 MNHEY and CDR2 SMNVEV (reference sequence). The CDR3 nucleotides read TGTGCCAGCGCGGGAGGGAATGGCTACACCTTC. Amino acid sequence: CASAGGNGYTF.

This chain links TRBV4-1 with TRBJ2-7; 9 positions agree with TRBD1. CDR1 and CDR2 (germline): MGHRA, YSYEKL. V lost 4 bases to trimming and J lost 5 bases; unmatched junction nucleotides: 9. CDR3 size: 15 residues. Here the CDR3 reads CASSPTGTGSHEQYF. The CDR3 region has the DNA TGCGCCAGCAGCCCAACCGGGACAGGGTCTCACGAGCAGTACTTC.

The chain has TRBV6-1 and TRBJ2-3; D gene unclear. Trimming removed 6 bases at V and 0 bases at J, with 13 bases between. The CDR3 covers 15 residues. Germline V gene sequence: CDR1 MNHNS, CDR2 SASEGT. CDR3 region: CASRMGGTSTDTQYF. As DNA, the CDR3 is TGTGCCAGCAGAATGGGCGGAACTAGCACAGATACGCAGTATTTT.

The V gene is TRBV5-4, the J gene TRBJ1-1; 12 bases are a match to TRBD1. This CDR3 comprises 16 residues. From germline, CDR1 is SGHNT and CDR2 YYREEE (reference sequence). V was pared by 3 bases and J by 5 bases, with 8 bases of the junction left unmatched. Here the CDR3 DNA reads TGTGCCAGCAGCTGGGACAGGGGGCGCCTTCCGACTGAAGCTTTCTTT. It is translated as CASSWDRGRLPTEAFF.

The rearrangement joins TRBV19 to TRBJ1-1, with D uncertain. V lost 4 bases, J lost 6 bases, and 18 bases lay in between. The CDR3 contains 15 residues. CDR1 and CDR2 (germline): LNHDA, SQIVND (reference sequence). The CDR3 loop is CASSNPRTSRSEAFF. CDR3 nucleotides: TGTGCCAGTAGTAATCCCCGGACCTCGAGGTCTGAAGCTTTCTTT.

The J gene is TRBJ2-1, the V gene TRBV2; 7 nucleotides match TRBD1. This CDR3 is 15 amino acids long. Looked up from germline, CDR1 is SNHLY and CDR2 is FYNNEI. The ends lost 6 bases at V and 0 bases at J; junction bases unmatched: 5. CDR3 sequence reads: CASRTGTASYNEQFF. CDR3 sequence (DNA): TGTGCCAGCAGGACCGGGACAGCCTCCTACAATGAGCAGTTCTTC.

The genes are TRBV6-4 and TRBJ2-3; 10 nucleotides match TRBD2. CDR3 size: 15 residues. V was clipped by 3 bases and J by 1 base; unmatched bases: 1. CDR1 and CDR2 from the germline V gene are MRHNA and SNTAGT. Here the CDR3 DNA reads TGTGCCAGCAGTGAAAGCGGGAGGGGCACAGATACGCAGTATTTT. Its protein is CASSESGRGTDTQYF.